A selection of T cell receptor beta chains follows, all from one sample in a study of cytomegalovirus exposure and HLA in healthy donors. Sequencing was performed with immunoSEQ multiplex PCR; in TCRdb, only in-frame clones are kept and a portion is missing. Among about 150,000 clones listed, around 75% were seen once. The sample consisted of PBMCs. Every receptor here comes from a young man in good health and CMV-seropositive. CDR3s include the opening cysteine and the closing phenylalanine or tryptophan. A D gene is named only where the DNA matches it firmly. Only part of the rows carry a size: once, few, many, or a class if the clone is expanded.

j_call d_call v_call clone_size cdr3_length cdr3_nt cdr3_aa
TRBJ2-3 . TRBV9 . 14 TGTGCCAGCAGCCCAACTAGTCTCGCAGATACGCAGTATTTT CASSPTSLADTQYF
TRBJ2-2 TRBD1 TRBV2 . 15 TGTGCCAGCATTGGTACGGACAGGGGGACCGGGGAGCTGTTTTTT CASIGTDRGTGELFF
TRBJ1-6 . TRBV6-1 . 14 TGTGCCAGCAGTGAAGGGGGGCTAAGTTCACCCCTCCACTTT CASSEGGLSSPLHF
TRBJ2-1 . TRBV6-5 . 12 TGTGCCAGCAGTCGAACTAGCAATGAGCAGTTCTTC CASSRTSNEQFF
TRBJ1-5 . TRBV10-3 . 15 TGTGCCACCGCTCGGGGACCAGGGGAGAATCAGCCCCAGCATTTT CATARGPGENQPQHF
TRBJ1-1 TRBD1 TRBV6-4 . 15 TGTGCCAGCAGTGCCCTGTCAGGGGGGAACACTGAAGCTTTCTTT CASSALSGGNTEAFF
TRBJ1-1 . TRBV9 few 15 TGTGCCAGCAGCGCTGGGACGACAGGTCACACTGAAGCTTTCTTT CASSAGTTGHTEAFF
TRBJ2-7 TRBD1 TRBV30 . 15 TGTGCCTGGAGGGGGACAGGGAGCTTCTCCTACGAGCAGTACTTC CAWRGTGSFSYEQYF
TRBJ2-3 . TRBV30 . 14 TGTGCCTGGAGTGTATACCAGGGCACAGATACGCAGTATTTT CAWSVYQGTDTQYF
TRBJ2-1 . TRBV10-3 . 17 TGTGCCATCAGTGAGGGCGTGCGGGGAACTGGCCACAATGAGCAGTTCTTC CAISEGVRGTGHNEQFF
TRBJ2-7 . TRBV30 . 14 TGTGCCTGGAGTAGTCAGGGGCCCTCCTACGAGCAGTACTTC CAWSSQGPSYEQYF
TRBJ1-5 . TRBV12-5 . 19 TGTGCTAGTGGAACCGACAGGAGCCCCATGCGTAGGGGCAATCAGCCCCAGCATTTT CASGTDRSPMRRGNQPQHF
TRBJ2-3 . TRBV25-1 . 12 TGTGCCAGCAGTAGGGGCGCAGATACGCAGTATTTT CASSRGADTQYF
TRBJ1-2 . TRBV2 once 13 TGTGCCAGCAAACCCGGCCGGGAGTATGGCTACACCTTC CASKPGREYGYTF
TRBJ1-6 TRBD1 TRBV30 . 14 TGTGCCTGGAGAACAGGGGATGGCTATTCACCCCTCCACTTT CAWRTGDGYSPLHF
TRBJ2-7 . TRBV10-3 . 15 TGTGCCATCAGTGGGGGTGGGGCAGAGGTCTCCGAGCAGTACTTC CAISGGGAEVSEQYF
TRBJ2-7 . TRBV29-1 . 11 TGCAGCGCTGTAGGAGGGTACGAGCAGTACTTC CSAVGGYEQYF
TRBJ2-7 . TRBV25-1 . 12 TGTGCCAGCAGTGAAGGGCAGTACGAGCAGTACTTC CASSEGQYEQYF
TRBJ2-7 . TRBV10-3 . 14 TGTGCCATCAGATCCTTGGAAGCGGCCTACGAGCAGTACTTC CAIRSLEAAYEQYF
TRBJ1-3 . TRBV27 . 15 TGTGCCAGTTCCGCTGTTCCTAGCTCTGGAAACACCATATATTTT CASSAVPSSGNTIYF
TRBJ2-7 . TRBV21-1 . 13 TGTGCCAGCAGACCGGGACTACCCTACGAGCAGTACTTC CASRPGLPYEQYF
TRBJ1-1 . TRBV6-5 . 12 TGTGCCAGCAGTGCCAGGGTTAGTAGGGCTTTCTTT CASSARVSRAFF
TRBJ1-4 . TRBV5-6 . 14 TGTGCCAGCAGCTTTGTCACTTCTAATGAAAAACTGTTTTTT CASSFVTSNEKLFF
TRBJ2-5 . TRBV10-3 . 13 TGTGCCATCAGTGATTCCGTCAGGGAGACCCAGTACTTC CAISDSVRETQYF
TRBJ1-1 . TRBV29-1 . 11 TGCAGCGCCCGGGAAAACACTGAAGCTTTCTTT CSARENTEAFF
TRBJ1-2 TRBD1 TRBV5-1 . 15 TGCGCCAGCAGCTCCGACAGGGGGCCGAACTATGGCTACACCTTC CASSSDRGPNYGYTF
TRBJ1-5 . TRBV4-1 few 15 TGCGCCAGCAGCCAAGTCAGGGGTAGCAATCAGCCCCAGCATTTT CASSQVRGSNQPQHF
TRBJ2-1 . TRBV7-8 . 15 TGTGCCAGCAGCTTATACGGCAGGTCCTACAATGAGCAGTTCTTC CASSLYGRSYNEQFF
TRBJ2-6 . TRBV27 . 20 TGTGCCAGCAGTACGAAGACAGGCTCTACTACCACCTCTGGGGCCAACGTCCTGACTTTC CASSTKTGSTTTSGANVLTF
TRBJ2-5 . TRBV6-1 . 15 TGTGCCAGCAGTTCCAGACAGGCCCTCCAAGAGACCCAGTACTTC CASSSRQALQETQYF
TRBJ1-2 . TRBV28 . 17 TGTGCCAGCAGTTCCCAATCCTCTTCACAAGGCGGGGGTGGCTACACCTTC CASSSQSSSQGGGGYTF
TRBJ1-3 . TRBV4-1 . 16 TGCGCCAGCAGCCAACCTCATCAGGGTGGCGGAAACACCATATATTTT CASSQPHQGGGNTIYF
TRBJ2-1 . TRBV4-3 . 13 TGCGCCAGCAGCCAAGATAACCAGGGTAAAGAGTTCTTC CASSQDNQGKEFF
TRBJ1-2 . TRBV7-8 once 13 TGTGCCAGCAGCTTAAACGCGAACTATGGCTACACCTTC CASSLNANYGYTF
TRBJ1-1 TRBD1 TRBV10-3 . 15 TGTGCCATCAGTGATTCGGACAGGGGTTACACTGAAGCTTTCTTT CAISDSDRGYTEAFF
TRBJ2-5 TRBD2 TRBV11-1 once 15 TGTGCCAGCAGCTTGAATCGGGGGGGCCGAGAGACCCAGTACTTC CASSLNRGGRETQYF
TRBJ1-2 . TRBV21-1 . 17 TGTGCCAGCAGCAACAAATACCGGGACAGGGGAAACTATGGCTACACCTTC CASSNKYRDRGNYGYTF
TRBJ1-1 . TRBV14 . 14 TGTGCCAGCAGCAAGGCCAGGGCGAACACTGAAGCTTTCTTT CASSKARANTEAFF
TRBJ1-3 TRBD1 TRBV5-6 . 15 TGTGCCAGCAGCTTAACAGGGGGCAGTGGAAACACCATATATTTT CASSLTGGSGNTIYF
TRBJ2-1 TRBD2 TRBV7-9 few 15 TGTGCCAGCAGCCCCGGACTAGCGGGGGACAATGAGCAGTTCTTC CASSPGLAGDNEQFF
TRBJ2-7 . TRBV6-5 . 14 TGTGCCAGCAAGAGGGCCGTGAGCTCCTACGAGCAGTACTTC CASKRAVSSYEQYF
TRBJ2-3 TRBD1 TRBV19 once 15 TGTGCCAGTAGCGGGACAGAACCAAGCACAGATACGCAGTATTTT CASSGTEPSTDTQYF
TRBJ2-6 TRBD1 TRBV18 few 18 TGTGCCAGCTCAGAGAGGACAGGGTTTAACTCTGGGGCCAACGTCCTGACTTTC CASSERTGFNSGANVLTF
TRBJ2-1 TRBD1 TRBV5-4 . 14 TGTGCCAGCAGCGGACAGGGAGGTATCAATGAGCAGTTCTTC CASSGQGGINEQFF
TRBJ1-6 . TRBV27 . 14 TGTGCCAGCAGTTTTATCAACGAGTTTTCACCCCTCCACTTT CASSFINEFSPLHF
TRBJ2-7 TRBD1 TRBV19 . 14 TGTGCCAGTAGTTTTCGGACAGGCCTTAACGAGCAGTACTTC CASSFRTGLNEQYF
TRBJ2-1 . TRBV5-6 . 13 TGTGCCAGCAGCTTGGTAGCGGCTGAGGAGCAGTTCTTC CASSLVAAEEQFF
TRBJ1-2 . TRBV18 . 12 TGTGCCAGCTCACCTGGCCCGAGGGGCTACACCTTC CASSPGPRGYTF
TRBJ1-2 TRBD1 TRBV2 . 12 TGTGCCAGCAGTTTTACAGGGGATGGCTACACCTTC CASSFTGDGYTF
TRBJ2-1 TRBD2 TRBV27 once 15 TGTGCCAGCAGGCCGGATAGCGGGACCTACAATGAGCAGTTCTTC CASRPDSGTYNEQFF
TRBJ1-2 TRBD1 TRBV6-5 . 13 TGTGCCAGCAGTTTGCGGGACAGCAATGGCTACACCTTC CASSLRDSNGYTF
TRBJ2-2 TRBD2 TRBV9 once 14 TGTGCCAGTACCCTAGCGGGGGGAACCGGGGAGCTGTTTTTT CASTLAGGTGELFF
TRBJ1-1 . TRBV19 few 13 TGTGCCAGTAGCCCGGTTTCAAACACTGAAGCTTTCTTT CASSPVSNTEAFF
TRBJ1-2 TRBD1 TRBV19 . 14 TGTACCAGTAGTAACAGGGGTTCTAACTATGGCTACACCTTC CTSSNRGSNYGYTF
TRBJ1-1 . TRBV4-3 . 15 TGCGCCAGCAGCCAAGACTTAGGAGGGTACACTGAAGCTTTCTTT CASSQDLGGYTEAFF
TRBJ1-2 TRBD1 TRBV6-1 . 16 TGTGCCAGCAGTGATCTTTGGGACAGGGGGAACTATGGCTACACCTTC CASSDLWDRGNYGYTF
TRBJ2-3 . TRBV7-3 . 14 TGTGCCAGCAGTATGGTTGGCGGGGAAGATACGCAGTATTTT CASSMVGGEDTQYF
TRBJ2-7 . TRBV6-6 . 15 TGTGCCAGCAGGGTTAAAGGGGGACCCCTCTTGGAGCAGTACTTC CASRVKGGPLLEQYF
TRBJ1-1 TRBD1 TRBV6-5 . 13 TGTGCCAGCAGGTACCAGGGGGAGCCTAAAGCTTTCTTT CASRYQGEPKAFF